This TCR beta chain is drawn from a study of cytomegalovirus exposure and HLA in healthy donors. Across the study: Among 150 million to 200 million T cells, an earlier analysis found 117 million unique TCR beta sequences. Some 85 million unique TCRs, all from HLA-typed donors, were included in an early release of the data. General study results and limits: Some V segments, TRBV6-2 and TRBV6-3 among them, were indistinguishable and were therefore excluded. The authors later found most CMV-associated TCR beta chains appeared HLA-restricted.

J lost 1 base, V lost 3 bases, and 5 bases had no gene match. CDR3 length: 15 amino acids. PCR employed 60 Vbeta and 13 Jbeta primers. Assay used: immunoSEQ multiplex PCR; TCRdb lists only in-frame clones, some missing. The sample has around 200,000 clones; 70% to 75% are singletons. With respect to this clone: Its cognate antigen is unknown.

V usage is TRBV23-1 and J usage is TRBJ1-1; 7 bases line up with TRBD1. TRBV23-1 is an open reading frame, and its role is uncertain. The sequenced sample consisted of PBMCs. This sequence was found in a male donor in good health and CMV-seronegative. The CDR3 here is CASSHTGAGNTEAFF. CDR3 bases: TGCGCCAGCAGTCACACAGGGGCTGGGAACACTGAAGCTTTCTTT.